What follows are 12 T cell receptor beta chains derived from one specimen sequenced in a study of T cell repertoires in cytomegalovirus infection. In TCRdb, the reads were re-called with MiXCR into one record per CDR3 protein. The table lists 350,000 to 500,000 distinct CDR3 sequences, roughly 31% of them singletons. Sequencing was performed on PBMCs. The receptors were sampled from a human donor in good health (CMV status not recorded). Some clones in this sample may be carry-over from other donors' samples.

The chain is built from TRBV6-6 and TRBJ1-1; D perhaps matches TRBD1 (5 bases). The CDR3 loop spans 17 amino acids. The germline V gene has CDR1 MNHNY and CDR2 SVGAGI (reference sequence). Deletions cut 1 base from V and 1 base from J, with 16 bases between. The CDR3, as DNA: TGTGCCAGCAGTTACTTGATCGGGGCGGGGGGGAACACTGAAGCTTTCTTT. Residues: CASSYLIGAGGNTEAFF.

This clonotype has a count of ten or more. This chain uses TRBV20-1 with TRBJ1-6; D unclear. The CDR3 covers 15 residues. The germline V and J ends were trimmed by 2 bases and 0 bases, with 8 bases remaining between them. Germline CDR1 reads DFQATT; CDR2 reads SNEGSKA (reference sequence). The CDR3 protein is CSARLPSSYNSPLHF. Written as DNA, the CDR3 is TGCAGTGCTAGATTACCGAGCTCCTATAATTCACCCCTCCACTTT.

In the case of this clonotype: A junction end diverges from the germline sequence, so it may reflect a read error. The rearrangement uses TRBV2 and TRBJ1-1, with D possibly being TRBD1 (6 bases). CDR3 size: 14 residues. Germline CDR1 reads SNHLY; CDR2 reads FYNNEI. CDR3 amino acids: CASSGRTDYTEALF. Here the CDR3 DNA reads TGTGCCAGCAGTGGCCGGACAGACTACACTGAAGCTTTATTT.

The chain couples TRBV7-3 to TRBJ1-6; D not resolved. Trimming removed 2 bases from V and 11 bases from J, with 7 bases in between. The length of the CDR3 is 12 residues. Germline V gene sequence: CDR1 SGHTA, CDR2 FQGTGA. CDR3 nucleotide sequence: TGTGCCAGCAGCTTACCGCGGACACCCCTCCACTTT. This codes for CASSLPRTPLHF. The full variable domain, completed using reference TRBV7-3 and TRBJ1-6, is GAGVSQTPSNKVTEKGKYVELRCDPISGHTALYWYRQSLGQGPEFLIYFQGTGAADDSGLPNDRFFAVRPEGSVSTLKIQRTERGDSAVYLCASSLPRTPLHFGNGTRLTVT.

This clonotype was counted only a few times. The V and J genes are TRBV6-5 and TRBJ1-1, with a tentative D call TRBD1 (5 bases). This CDR3 has 14 amino acids. Germline V gene lookup returns CDR1 MNHEY and CDR2 SVGAGI. V was trimmed by 7 bases and J by 5 bases, leaving 17 bases between them. In DNA, the CDR3 is TGTGCCAGCAATCAGGGAGCTGTACGGACTGAAGCTTTCTTT. Encoded protein: CASNQGAVRTEAFF.

The V gene is TRBV19, the J gene TRBJ2-1; 7 bases fit TRBD2. The CDR3 sequence is 22 residues long. The V gene end was trimmed by 0 bases and the J gene end by 0 bases; junction bases not matched to a gene: 20. Germline V gene sequence: CDR1 LNHDA, CDR2 SQIVND (reference sequence). CDR3 DNA sequence: TGTGCCAGTAGTATAGATCGTTGGTTGGGCAGGGTGGGGGGGAGCTCCTACAATGAGCAGTTCTTC. Translation: CASSIDRWLGRVGGSSYNEQFF.

This clonotype was seen more than once but under ten times. The chain links TRBV27 to TRBJ1-4; 9 nucleotides line up with TRBD1. V lost 5 bases, J lost 7 bases, and 8 bases stayed unmatched. CDR1 MNHEY and CDR2 SMNVEV come from the germline V gene (reference sequence). The CDR3 sequence is 15 residues long. CDR3 sequence (DNA): TGTGCCAGCAGTGTCACCGGGACAGGGCTTGAAAAACTGTTTTTT. Protein sequence: CASSVTGTGLEKLFF. Looking up the rest from reference TRBV27 and TRBJ1-4 gives the full variable domain: EAQVTQNPRYLITVTGKKLTVTCSQNMNHEYMSWYRQDPGLGLRQIYYSMNVEVTDKGDVPEGYKVSRKEKRNFPLILESPSPNQTSLYFCASSVTGTGLEKLFFGSGTQLSVL.

Concerning this clonotype itself: At one end the junction does not follow the germline gene, possibly because of a read error. The V and J genes are TRBV6-5 and TRBJ2-7; 10 nucleotides agree with TRBD1. CDR1 and CDR2 from the germline V gene are MNHEY and SVGAGI. CDR3 length: 15 amino acids. The CDR3 loop is CARRGTGAGSLEQYF. The CDR3 DNA follows: TGTGCCCGCAGAGGGACAGGGGCGGGCTCTCTCGAGCAGTACTTC.

This clonotype is a singleton in its sample. The CDR3 end shows no conserved phenylalanine or tryptophan, and so a read error is likely. The V call is TRBV7-3, the J call TRBJ1-4; D not certain. With 3 bases removed from V and 3 bases from J, the gap between germline ends came to 2 bases. The CDR3 length is 12 residues. Germline CDR1 reads SGHTA; CDR2 reads FQGTGA. The CDR3 region is CASSFSNEKLFS. The CDR3 region has the DNA TGTGCCAGCAGCTTCTCTAATGAAAAACTGTTTTCT.

The gene calls are TRBV20-1 and TRBJ2-7; 10 bases map to TRBD2. The trim removed 1 base at V and 3 bases at J, leaving 6 bases unmatched. From germline, CDR1 is DFQATT and CDR2 SNEGSKA (reference sequence). The CDR3 contains 15 residues. The CDR3 protein is CSARVERTSGYEQYF. The CDR3 DNA is TGCAGTGCTAGAGTTGAGCGGACTAGCGGCTACGAGCAGTACTTC.

This clonotype was picked up a small number of times. The chain joins TRBV18 to TRBJ2-7; TRBD1 aligns across 10 bases. The CDR3 covers 15 residues. V lost 1 base to trimming and J lost 5 bases; unmatched junction nucleotides: 5. Looked up from germline, CDR1 is KGHSH and CDR2 is LQKENI. CDR3 bases: TGTGCCAGCTCACCACTAGAGGGACAGGGGAACGAGCAGTACTTC. It yields the protein CASSPLEGQGNEQYF.

A few counts support this clonotype. The V gene is TRBV5-1, the J gene TRBJ2-6; D unclear. From germline, CDR1 is SGHRS and CDR2 YFSETQ. Trimming pared 2 bases from V and 1 base from J, leaving 16 bases between. The length of the CDR3 is 18 residues. This CDR3 reads CASSFRKHLGSGANVLTF. The CDR3 coding sequence is TGCGCCAGCAGCTTTCGGAAGCACCTTGGGTCTGGGGCCAACGTCCTGACTTTC.